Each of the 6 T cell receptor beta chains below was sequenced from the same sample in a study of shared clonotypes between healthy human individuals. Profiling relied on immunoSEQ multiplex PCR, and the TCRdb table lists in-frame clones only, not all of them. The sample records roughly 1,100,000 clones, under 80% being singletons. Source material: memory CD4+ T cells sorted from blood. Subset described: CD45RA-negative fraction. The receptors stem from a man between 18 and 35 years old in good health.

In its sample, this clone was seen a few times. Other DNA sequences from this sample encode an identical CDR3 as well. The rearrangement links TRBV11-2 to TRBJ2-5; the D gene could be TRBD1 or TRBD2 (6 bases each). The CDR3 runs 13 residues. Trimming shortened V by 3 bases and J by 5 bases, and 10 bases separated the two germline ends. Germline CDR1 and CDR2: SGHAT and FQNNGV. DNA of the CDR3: TGTGCCAGCAGCTTGGGGGGCGGGGAGACCCAGTACTTC. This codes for CASSLGGGETQYF. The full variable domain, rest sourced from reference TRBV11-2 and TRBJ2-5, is EAGVAQSPRYKIIEKRQSVAFWCNPISGHATLYWYQQILGQGPKLLIQFQNNGVVDDSQLPKDRFSAERLKGVDSTLKIQPAKLEDSAVYLCASSLGGGETQYFGPGTRLLVL.

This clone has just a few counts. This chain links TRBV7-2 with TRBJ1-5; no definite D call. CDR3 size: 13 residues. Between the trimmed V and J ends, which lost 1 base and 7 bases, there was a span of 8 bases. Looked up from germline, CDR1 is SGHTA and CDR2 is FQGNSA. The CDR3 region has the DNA TGTGCCAGCAGCTTAGAGAAGCCGCAGCCCCAGCATTTT. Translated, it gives CASSLEKPQPQHF.

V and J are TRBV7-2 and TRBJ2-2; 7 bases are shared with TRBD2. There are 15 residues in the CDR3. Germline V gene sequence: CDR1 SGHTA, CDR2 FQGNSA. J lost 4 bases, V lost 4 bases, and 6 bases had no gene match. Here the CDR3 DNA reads TGTGCCAGCAGCTGGGAGGGCAGGGTCACCGGGGAGCTGTTTTTT. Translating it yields CASSWEGRVTGELFF.

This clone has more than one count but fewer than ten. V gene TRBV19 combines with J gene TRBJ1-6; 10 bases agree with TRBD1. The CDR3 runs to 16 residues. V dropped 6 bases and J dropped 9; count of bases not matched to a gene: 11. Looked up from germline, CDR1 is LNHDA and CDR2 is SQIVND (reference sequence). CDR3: CASSPPAGTGVSPLHF. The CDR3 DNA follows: TGTGCCAGTAGCCCTCCAGCCGGGACAGGGGTTTCACCCCTCCACTTT.

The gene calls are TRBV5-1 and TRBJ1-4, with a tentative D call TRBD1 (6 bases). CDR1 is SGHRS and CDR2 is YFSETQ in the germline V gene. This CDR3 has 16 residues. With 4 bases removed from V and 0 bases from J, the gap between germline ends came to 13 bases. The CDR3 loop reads CASSLEGGTTNEKLFF. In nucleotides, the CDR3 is TGCGCCAGCAGCCTTGAGGGGGGCACAACTAATGAAAAACTGTTTTTT.

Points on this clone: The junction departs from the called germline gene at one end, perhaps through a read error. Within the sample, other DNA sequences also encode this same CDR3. The CDR3 sequence: CASSPGLGSTDTQYF. Here the CDR3 DNA reads TGTGCTAGCAGCCCGGGTCTAGGAAGCACAGATACGCAGTATTTT. V usage is TRBV7-7 and J usage is TRBJ2-3; D ambiguous. The germline V gene encodes CDR1 SSHAT and CDR2 FNYEAQ (reference sequence). The CDR3 covers 15 residues.